The rows below give T cell receptor beta chains drawn from one sample of a study of vaccination and CD4 T cells after COVID-19. These receptors have no identified antigens. TCRdb recomputed calls from the PCR reads with MiXCR, one row per CDR3 protein. Here the sample spans tens of thousands of distinct CDR3 sequences, roughly 50% being singletons. The sequenced material came from CD4+ T cells from blood, cultured in vitro. The receptors derive from a human donor who had recovered from COVID-19. Both conserved end residues are part of each CDR3. Fields, in order: V gene, D gene, J gene, clone size, CDR3 DNA, CDR3 protein. A D gene is named only where the DNA matches it firmly. Some rows mark clone size as missing; the rest say once, few, many or name a class of expanded clone.

v_call: TRBV5-1; d_call: NA; j_call: TRBJ2-2; clone_size: NA; cdr3_nt: TGCGCCAGCAGCTTGGGGCAGGGTGTTAACACCGGGGAGCTGTTTTTT; cdr3_aa: CASSLGQGVNTGELFF
v_call: TRBV6-5; d_call: TRBD1; j_call: TRBJ1-2; clone_size: few; cdr3_nt: TGTGCCAGCAGTTACTTTTACGGGACAGGGGGCGGCTATGGCTACACCTTC; cdr3_aa: CASSYFYGTGGGYGYTF
v_call: TRBV20-1; d_call: TRBD1; j_call: TRBJ1-5; clone_size: NA; cdr3_nt: TGCAGTGCTAGGGGACAGGGGGCAGATCAGCCCCAGCATTTT; cdr3_aa: CSARGQGADQPQHF
v_call: TRBV28; d_call: NA; j_call: TRBJ2-4; clone_size: NA; cdr3_nt: TGTGCCAGCAGTTTAATTGACGCGTTAGCCAAAAACATTCAGTACTTC; cdr3_aa: CASSLIDALAKNIQYF
v_call: TRBV7-9; d_call: NA; j_call: TRBJ1-2; clone_size: few; cdr3_nt: TGTGCCAGCAGCCTGCAGGGACCAACGCGGGATGGCTACACCTTC; cdr3_aa: CASSLQGPTRDGYTF
v_call: TRBV20-1; d_call: TRBD2; j_call: TRBJ2-3; clone_size: NA; cdr3_nt: TGCAGTGCTCCGACTAGCCCAGATACGCAGTATTTT; cdr3_aa: CSAPTSPDTQYF
v_call: TRBV6-1; d_call: TRBD1; j_call: TRBJ2-7; clone_size: NA; cdr3_nt: TGTGCCAGCAGTAAGCTGGGGACAGGCGACTACGAGCAGTACTTC; cdr3_aa: CASSKLGTGDYEQYF
v_call: TRBV12-3/TRBV12-4; d_call: NA; j_call: TRBJ1-1; clone_size: few; cdr3_nt: TGTGCCAGCAGTTCGATACAGGGTAACACTGAAGCTTTCTTT; cdr3_aa: CASSSIQGNTEAFF
v_call: TRBV7-9; d_call: TRBD2; j_call: TRBJ2-7; clone_size: NA; cdr3_nt: TGTGCCAGCTATCTACTTAGTGGCGGGAGGACTGGGGAGCAGTACTTC; cdr3_aa: CASYLLSGGRTGEQYF
v_call: TRBV27; d_call: TRBD2; j_call: TRBJ2-7; clone_size: NA; cdr3_nt: TGTGCCAGCAGTTTGGGGGGACTAGCGGGGGCCTACGAGCAGTACTTC; cdr3_aa: CASSLGGLAGAYEQYF
v_call: TRBV5-1; d_call: NA; j_call: TRBJ2-5; clone_size: NA; cdr3_nt: TGCGCCAGCCAGCGGGAAGGGGGCTTAGAGACCCAGTACTTC; cdr3_aa: CASQREGGLETQYF
v_call: TRBV28; d_call: TRBD1; j_call: TRBJ1-2; clone_size: few; cdr3_nt: TGTGCCAGCAGTTTGGGGACAGGGGACTATGGCTACACCTTC; cdr3_aa: CASSLGTGDYGYTF
v_call: TRBV5-1; d_call: TRBD1; j_call: TRBJ2-1; clone_size: NA; cdr3_nt: TGCGCCAGCAGACTGACAGGGGCGGTGGTGAATGAGCAGTTCTTC; cdr3_aa: CASRLTGAVVNEQFF
v_call: TRBV11-3; d_call: NA; j_call: TRBJ2-2; clone_size: few; cdr3_nt: TGTGCCAGCAGTAACAGGGTGGCCGGGGAGCTGTTTTTT; cdr3_aa: CASSNRVAGELFF
v_call: TRBV28; d_call: NA; j_call: TRBJ1-2; clone_size: NA; cdr3_nt: TGTGCCAGCAGTTCCCAAGCCCCTAGCCGGGAGGGCTACACCTTC; cdr3_aa: CASSSQAPSREGYTF
v_call: TRBV21-1; d_call: NA; j_call: TRBJ1-2; clone_size: NA; cdr3_nt: TGTGCCAGCAGCCCCCTTTCCGGGGGACGTAGTGGCTACACCTTC; cdr3_aa: CASSPLSGGRSGYTF
v_call: TRBV29-1; d_call: NA; j_call: TRBJ1-1; clone_size: NA; cdr3_nt: TGCAGCGTTTCTACAAGGGGGGTGAACACTGAAGCTTTCTTT; cdr3_aa: CSVSTRGVNTEAFF
v_call: TRBV20-1; d_call: NA; j_call: TRBJ1-2; clone_size: medium-sized; cdr3_nt: TGCAGTGCTAGTGTCGGACAGCCTAACTATGGCTACACCTTC; cdr3_aa: CSASVGQPNYGYTF
v_call: TRBV30; d_call: TRBD2; j_call: TRBJ2-5; clone_size: NA; cdr3_nt: TGTGCCTGGAGTGTTAGGGGACTAGCGGGAGAGACCCAGTACTTC; cdr3_aa: CAWSVRGLAGETQYF
v_call: TRBV27; d_call: NA; j_call: TRBJ2-7; clone_size: NA; cdr3_nt: TGTGCCAGCAGTTTAGGCCTAGCTAACTCCTACGAGCAGTACTTC; cdr3_aa: CASSLGLANSYEQYF
v_call: TRBV5-1; d_call: NA; j_call: TRBJ1-2; clone_size: NA; cdr3_nt: TGCGCCAGCAGCTTGGGGCCGTGGGGGTCGAGCTACACCTTC; cdr3_aa: CASSLGPWGSSYTF
v_call: TRBV19; d_call: TRBD1; j_call: TRBJ1-2; clone_size: few; cdr3_nt: TGTGCCAGTAGTCAGAGGACAGGGATGGAAGACTACACCTTC; cdr3_aa: CASSQRTGMEDYTF
v_call: TRBV24-1; d_call: TRBD2; j_call: TRBJ2-5; clone_size: NA; cdr3_nt: TGTGCCACCAGTGACCCGGGACTAGCGGGAGGGGAGACCCAGTACTTC; cdr3_aa: CATSDPGLAGGETQYF
v_call: TRBV7-2; d_call: TRBD1; j_call: TRBJ1-2; clone_size: large; cdr3_nt: TGTGCCAGCAGCTTCTCCGGGACAGAAAGCTATGGCTACACCTTC; cdr3_aa: CASSFSGTESYGYTF
v_call: TRBV5-4; d_call: NA; j_call: TRBJ1-2; clone_size: few; cdr3_nt: TGTGCCAGCAGCCCGGAATTGGGAGTACCGCACCATTATGGCTACACCTTC; cdr3_aa: CASSPELGVPHHYGYTF
v_call: TRBV24-1; d_call: NA; j_call: TRBJ2-7; clone_size: NA; cdr3_nt: TGTGCCACCAGTGATCACAGACCCGACTCCTACGAGCAGTACTTC; cdr3_aa: CATSDHRPDSYEQYF
v_call: TRBV24-1; d_call: NA; j_call: TRBJ2-1; clone_size: NA; cdr3_nt: TGTGCCACCAGTGATTTCGTGGGAGAGGTGAATGAGCAGTTCTTC; cdr3_aa: CATSDFVGEVNEQFF
v_call: TRBV28; d_call: NA; j_call: TRBJ2-7; clone_size: NA; cdr3_nt: TGTGCCAGCAGTCGGGAATCGGGAGCGGGCTACTTC; cdr3_aa: CASSRESGAGYF
v_call: TRBV19; d_call: TRBD2; j_call: TRBJ2-1; clone_size: few; cdr3_nt: TGTGCCAGTAAGACTAGCGGGAGCTCCTACAATGAGCAGTTCTTC; cdr3_aa: CASKTSGSSYNEQFF